Following are 30 T cell receptor beta chains from one sample sequenced in a study of cytotoxic CD8 clonotypes in ibrutinib-treated CLL. Data came from immunoSEQ multiplex PCR; TCRdb stores just in-frame clones and leaves some out. The sample holds some 200,000 clones; 79% are singletons and the top ten take 9.5% to 12%. The material was PBMCs, obtained after 12 months of ibrutinib treatment. The origin of the receptors is a human donor with chronic lymphocytic leukemia.

This sequence joins TRBV28 and TRBJ2-2; D is perhaps TRBD2 (6 bases). CDR1 and CDR2 (germline): MDHEN, SYDVKM. V was clipped by 6 bases and J by 7 bases, with 21 bases between them. This CDR3 comprises 16 residues. CDR3 protein: CASSELLALLVGELFF. CDR3 nucleotide sequence: TGTGCCAGCAGCGAATTACTAGCTCTGTTAGTCGGGGAGCTGTTTTTT.

This rearrangement joins TRBV15 to TRBJ2-3; TRBD1 might be the D (6 bases). V lost 2 bases, J lost 5 bases, and 14 bases lay in between. Germline CDR1 and CDR2: LNHNV and YYDKDF (reference sequence). The CDR3 loop spans 15 amino acids. Written as DNA, the CDR3 is TGTGCCACCAGCAGACCCAAAGGACAGATAGATACGCAGTATTTT. This encodes CATSRPKGQIDTQYF.

The rearrangement uses TRBV5-8 and TRBJ2-7, with D perhaps given as TRBD1 or TRBD2 (5 bases each). This CDR3 is built from 15 residues. V lost 0 bases to trimming and J lost 2 bases, with 12 bases between them. The germline gives CDR1 SGHTS, CDR2 YDEGEE. The CDR3 loop is CASSLAGWGTYEQYF. CDR3 sequence (DNA): TGTGCCAGCAGCTTGGCCGGGTGGGGGACCTACGAGCAGTACTTC.

This clone was seen only a few times. This chain links TRBV15 with TRBJ1-1; D call uncertain. There are 15 residues in the CDR3. V was clipped by 1 base and J by 0 bases, with 9 bases between them. Germline CDR1 LNHNV, CDR2 YYDKDF (reference sequence). The CDR3 loop is CATSRVGRMNTEAFF. The CDR3 DNA sequence: TGTGCCACCAGCAGAGTTGGGCGGATGAACACTGAAGCTTTCTTT.

CDR3 residues: CASSFFEGGYGYTF. CDR3 DNA: TGTGCCAGCAGTTTTTTTGAGGGTGGCTATGGCTACACCTTC. The chain couples TRBV27 to TRBJ1-2, with no clear D. The germline V and J ends were trimmed by 3 bases and 4 bases, with 12 bases remaining between them. Per germline, CDR1 MNHEY and CDR2 SMNVEV (reference sequence). The CDR3 extends over 14 amino acids.

This chain connects TRBV27 to TRBJ2-2; D is possibly TRBD1 (5 bases). In germline, CDR1 is MNHEY, CDR2 SMNVEV (reference sequence). CDR3 size: 15 residues. The V gene lost 0 bases and the J gene lost 1 base, with 6 bases spanning the gap. CDR3 residues: CASSLSQGNTGELFF. The DNA for the CDR3 is TGTGCCAGCAGTTTATCCCAGGGGAACACCGGGGAGCTGTTTTTT.

CDR3 sequence reads: CASSWGPSGGTDTQYF. The DNA for the CDR3 is TGCGCCAGCAGCTGGGGGCCTAGCGGGGGCACAGATACGCAGTATTTT. This rearrangement joins TRBV5-1 to TRBJ2-3; TRBD2 matches at 9 bases. V lost 3 bases and J lost 1; bases outside the gene matches: 6. The CDR3 extends over 16 amino acids. Germline CDR1 SGHRS, CDR2 YFSETQ.

V is TRBV28 and J is TRBJ2-5; 10 bases map to TRBD1. This CDR3 spans 17 amino acids. Germline assignment: CDR1 MDHEN and CDR2 SYDVKM. J lost 2 bases, V lost 4 bases, and 10 bases had no gene match. CDR3 protein: CASSSPLDRGWQETQYF. Here the CDR3 DNA reads TGTGCCAGCAGTTCCCCCCTGGACAGGGGGTGGCAAGAGACCCAGTACTTC.

The rearrangement joins TRBV12-5 to TRBJ2-1; D might be TRBD1 or TRBD2, each matching 5 bases. Trimming pared 6 bases from V and 2 bases from J, leaving 11 bases between. This CDR3 spans 14 amino acids. Germline V gene sequence: CDR1 LGHNT, CDR2 FRNRAP. This chain's CDR3 is CASGPGRTYNEQFF. Written as DNA, the CDR3 is TGTGCTAGTGGACCGGGACGAACCTACAATGAGCAGTTCTTC.

With respect to this clone: Germline and junction disagree at one end, which may indicate a read error. This chain joins TRBV7-7 and TRBJ2-1; the D gene is possibly TRBD1 (6 bases). CDR3 size: 13 residues. Germline-derived CDR1 and CDR2 are SSHAT and FNYEAQ (reference sequence). The CDR3 here is CASSLGGRGEQFF. CDR3 coding DNA: TGTGCTAGCAGCTTAGGGGGACGAGGTGAGCAGTTCTTC.

This clone has more than one count but fewer than ten. The CDR3 reads CASSQGDRGVNEQFF. CDR3 DNA: TGCGCCAGCAGCCAAGGGGACAGGGGGGTAAATGAGCAGTTCTTC. The V call is TRBV4-1, the J call TRBJ2-1; 11 bases agree with TRBD1. CDR3 length: 15 residues. Germline CDR1 is MGHRA and CDR2 is YSYEKL. The V segment lost 1 base and the J segment 7 bases; nucleotides outside the gene matches: 3.

This chain joins TRBV7-9 and TRBJ1-3; D is undetermined. V lost 4 bases to trimming and J lost 11 bases, with 15 bases between them. The germline CDR1 and CDR2 sequences are SEHNR and FQNEAQ (reference sequence). This CDR3 has 13 residues. CDR3 protein: CASSSNTLGAIYF. The CDR3 DNA sequence: TGTGCCAGCAGCTCAAACACCCTCGGCGCCATATATTTT.

The chain uses TRBV5-4 and TRBJ2-7, with D perhaps TRBD1 (5 bases). The germline V gene encodes CDR1 SGHNT and CDR2 YYREEE (reference sequence). The CDR3 has 16 amino acids. V was clipped by 0 bases and J by 3 bases, with 16 bases between them. The DNA of the CDR3 is TGTGCCAGCAGCTTGGGAGCAGGGTTTACGATCTACGAGCAGTACTTC. This gives the protein CASSLGAGFTIYEQYF.

This clone was seen just once. The rearrangement joins TRBV5-6 to TRBJ2-4; 7 bases are a match to TRBD1. Germline-derived CDR1 and CDR2 are SGHDT and YYEEEE. Trimming removed 5 bases from V and 1 base from J; junction bases left unmatched: 15. This CDR3 comprises 18 residues. CDR3 bases: TGTGCCAGCAGTAAACATGGGACAGACATAACGGCCAAAAACATTCAGTACTTC. Its translation is CASSKHGTDITAKNIQYF.

The chain carries TRBV18 and TRBJ2-5; tentative D call: TRBD2 (6 bases). Trimming removed 4 bases from V and 3 bases from J, with 6 bases in between. Germline V gene sequence: CDR1 KGHSH, CDR2 LQKENI. The CDR3 runs to 12 residues. CDR3 nucleotides: TGTGCCAGCTCACGGGGGGAAGAGACCCAGTACTTC. Its translation: CASSRGEETQYF.

The chain links TRBV4-1 to TRBJ1-1, with D unresolved. This CDR3 comprises 16 residues. Germline CDR1 is MGHRA and CDR2 is YSYEKL. Trimming cost V 4 bases and J 1 base, with 16 bases left between them. The CDR3 nucleotides are TGCGCCAGCAGCCCGTATAACCGGGCCGCGAACACTGAAGCTTTCTTT. Amino acids: CASSPYNRAANTEAFF.

J is TRBJ2-1 and V is TRBV4-1; TRBD2 aligns across 12 bases. J was trimmed by 8 bases and V by 0 bases; bases with no gene match: 8. Germline V gene sequence: CDR1 MGHRA, CDR2 YSYEKL. This CDR3 comprises 17 residues. The CDR3 coding sequence is TGCGCCAGCAGCCAAGAAGGGACTAGCGGGTATTCGGATGAGCAGTTCTTC. Protein product: CASSQEGTSGYSDEQFF.

This clone came up once. This chain uses TRBV7-6 with TRBJ2-7, with 9 bases that match TRBD1. This CDR3 has 15 residues. After removal of 2 bases from V and 6 bases from J, the junction contained 8 bases not matched to a gene. Germline assignment: CDR1 SGHVS and CDR2 FNYEAQ. The CDR3 DNA follows: TGTGCCAGCAGCTTATCGGGGACAGGGCGTTCCGAGCAGTACTTC. It translates to CASSLSGTGRSEQYF. The full variable domain, its missing parts supplied by reference TRBV7-6 and TRBJ2-7, is GAGVSQSPRYKVTKRGQDVALRCDPISGHVSLYWYRQALGQGPEFLTYFNYEAQQDKSGLPNDRFSAERPEGSISTLTIQRTEQRDSAMYRCASSLSGTGRSEQYFGPGTRLTVT.

This clone was seen more than once but under ten times. The genes are TRBV29-1 and TRBJ2-7; a weak D match, TRBD2 (6 bases). The CDR3 spans 12 residues. Germline CDR1 and CDR2: SQVTM and ANQGSEA. Trimming took off 4 bases at V and 1 base at J, with 8 bases between the two ends. CDR3 amino acids: CSVVAASYEQYF. CDR3 coding DNA: TGCAGCGTTGTAGCGGCGTCCTACGAGCAGTACTTC.

The chain employs TRBV11-2 and TRBJ1-5, with D possibly TRBD1 on 6 matching bases. Deletions cut 8 bases from V and 3 bases from J, with 14 bases between. The germline V gene encodes CDR1 SGHAT and CDR2 FQNNGV. The CDR3 consists of 14 residues. CDR3: CASAPGGPNQPQHF. The CDR3 DNA sequence: TGTGCCAGCGCCCCCGGGGGGCCCAATCAGCCCCAGCATTTT.

The chain couples TRBV28 to TRBJ1-2, with TRBD1 matching over 9 bases. From germline, CDR1 is MDHEN and CDR2 SYDVKM. J lost 4 bases, V lost 6 bases, and 9 bases had no gene match. The CDR3 length is 15 residues. CDR3 protein: CASRLQGADPYGYTF. CDR3 in DNA: TGTGCCAGCAGACTACAGGGGGCGGACCCCTATGGCTACACCTTC.

The J gene is TRBJ2-3, the V gene TRBV29-1, with a tentative D call TRBD1 (5 bases). CDR1 is SQVTM and CDR2 is ANQGSEA in the germline V gene. CDR3 size: 16 residues. Deletions cut 6 bases from V and 5 bases from J, with 24 bases between. CDR3 nucleotide sequence: TGCAGCGTCATGAAGGGGCTTGCGCGCCCAGGAGATACGCAGTATTTT. Translated: CSVMKGLARPGDTQYF.

The genes are TRBV5-5 and TRBJ2-7, with a possible D match to TRBD2 (6 bases). Per germline, CDR1 SGHKS and CDR2 YYEKEE (reference sequence). The CDR3 is 13 residues long. Deletions cut 2 bases from V and 3 bases from J, with 9 bases between. The CDR3 loop reads CASSLRGLYEQYF. The CDR3 DNA is TGTGCCAGCAGCTTAAGGGGACTCTACGAGCAGTACTTC.

V usage is TRBV6-5 and J usage is TRBJ1-1; D is undetermined. The CDR3 runs 14 residues. V lost 2 bases and J lost 6, with 13 bases in between. Germline loops: CDR1 MNHEY, CDR2 SVGAGI. The DNA of the CDR3 is TGTGCCAGCAGTTACAGGTCGAACGGGGCTGAAGCTTTCTTT. This sequence encodes CASSYRSNGAEAFF.

This clone was recorded only once. The chain combines TRBV27 with TRBJ2-6, with 7 bases fitting TRBD1. Germline V gives CDR1 MNHEY, CDR2 SMNVEV (reference sequence). CDR3 length: 18 amino acids. Germline trimming cut 6 bases from V and 2 bases from J; bases unmatched to any gene: 13. CDR3 sequence (DNA): TGTGCCAGCAGACCAGCTCCCGGGACAGCAACTGGGGCCAACGTCCTGACTTTC. Translation: CASRPAPGTATGANVLTF.

This clone has at least ten counts. The rearrangement uses TRBV11-2 and TRBJ2-7; 8 bases are shared with TRBD1. With 4 bases clipped from V and 1 base from J, the junction kept 3 bases outside the gene matches. From germline, CDR1 is SGHAT and CDR2 FQNNGV. This CDR3 comprises 14 residues. CDR3: CASSSQGASYEQYF. The CDR3 DNA sequence: TGTGCCAGCAGCTCCCAGGGGGCTTCCTACGAGCAGTACTTC.

This chain joins TRBV6-6 and TRBJ2-3, with TRBD1 identical over 8 bases. Germline V gene data show CDR1 as MNHNY and CDR2 as SVGAGI (reference sequence). CDR3 size: 15 residues. V was pared by 2 bases and J by 3 bases, with 4 bases of the junction left unmatched. The CDR3 spells CASSYQGARTDTQYF. In nucleotides, the CDR3 is TGTGCCAGCAGTTACCAGGGGGCGCGGACAGATACGCAGTATTTT.

V usage is TRBV7-3 and J usage is TRBJ1-1; no clear D gene. This CDR3 region has 13 residues. The V and J ends lost 4 bases and 4 bases respectively, with 10 bases between them. The germline gives CDR1 SGHTA, CDR2 FQGTGA. The CDR3, as DNA: TGTGCCAGCAGCTCCGGGTGGGGCACTGAAGCTTTCTTT. It specifies CASSSGWGTEAFF.

For this clone: One end of the junction varies from germline; a read error may be responsible. The chain links TRBV18 to TRBJ2-7; a possible D gene is TRBD2 (5 bases). Germline-derived CDR1 and CDR2 are KGHSH and LQKENI. The CDR3 loop spans 13 amino acids. CDR3 protein: CASSLTEGLLPPF. The CDR3 nucleotides are TGTGCCAGCTCACTAACAGAGGGCCTCCTACCACCCTTC. The full variable domain, rest sourced from reference TRBV18 and TRBJ2-7, is NAGVMQNPRHLVRRRGQEARLRCSPMKGHSHVYWYRQLPEEGLKFMVYLQKENIIDESGMPKERFSAEFPKEGPSILRIQQVVRGDSAAYFCASSLTEGLLPPFGPGTRLTVT.

The chain recombines TRBV5-5 with TRBJ1-5, with 7 bases matching TRBD1. Per the germline V gene, CDR1 is SGHKS and CDR2 is YYEKEE (reference sequence). Trimming cost V 2 bases and J 6 bases; bases outside gene matches: 8. This CDR3 has 15 amino acids. Here the CDR3 DNA reads TGTGCCAGCAGCTTAACAGGGGATCTTGGTCAGCCCCAGCATTTT. Amino acid sequence: CASSLTGDLGQPQHF.